The clone carrying this TCR beta chain was detected once. The entry originates in a study of control samples from healthy donors and cancer patients. The CDR3 runs 16 residues. Germline V CDR1 and CDR2: KGHSH, LQKENI. V lost 3 bases and J lost 2; bases outside the gene matches: 10. Only in-frame clones appear in the TCRdb table, and some are missing; sequencing was by immunoSEQ multiplex PCR. The sample consists of tens of thousands of clones, over 85% of them appearing once. Sequencing was carried out using blood. The receptor comes from a man between 25 and 39 years old in good health. The chain employs TRBV18 and TRBJ2-7; 7 nucleotides align to TRBD1. The CDR3 sequence is CASSPIVGTATYEQYF. In nucleotides, the CDR3 is TGTGCCAGCTCACCTATTGTCGGGACAGCTACCTACGAGCAGTACTTC.